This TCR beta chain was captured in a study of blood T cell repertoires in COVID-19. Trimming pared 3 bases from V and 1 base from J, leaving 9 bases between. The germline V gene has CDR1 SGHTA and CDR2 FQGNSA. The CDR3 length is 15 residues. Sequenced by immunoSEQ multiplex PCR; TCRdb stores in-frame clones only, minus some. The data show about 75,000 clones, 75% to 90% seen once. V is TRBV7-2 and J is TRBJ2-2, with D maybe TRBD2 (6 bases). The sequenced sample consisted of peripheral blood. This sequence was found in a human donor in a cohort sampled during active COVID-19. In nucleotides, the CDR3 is TGTGCCAGCAGCTTGGGGACTCTGAACACCGGGGAGCTGTTTTTT. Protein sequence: CASSLGTLNTGELFF. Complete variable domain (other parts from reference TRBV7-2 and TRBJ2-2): GAGVSQSPSNKVTEKGKDVELRCDPISGHTALYWYRQSLGQGLEFLIYFQGNSAPDKSGLPSDRFSAERTGGSVSTLTIQRTQQEDSAVYLCASSLGTLNTGELFFGEGSRLTVL.